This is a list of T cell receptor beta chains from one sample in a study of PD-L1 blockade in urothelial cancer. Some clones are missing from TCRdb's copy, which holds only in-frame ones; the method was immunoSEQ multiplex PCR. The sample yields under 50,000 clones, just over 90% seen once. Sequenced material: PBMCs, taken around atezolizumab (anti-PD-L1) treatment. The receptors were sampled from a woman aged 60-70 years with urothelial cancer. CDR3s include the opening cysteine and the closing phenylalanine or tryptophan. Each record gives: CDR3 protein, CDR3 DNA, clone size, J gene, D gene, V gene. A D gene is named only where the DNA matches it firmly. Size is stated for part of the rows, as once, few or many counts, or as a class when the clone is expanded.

CASSLTTGGAPGYTF | TGTGCCAGCAGTTTAACGACAGGGGGCGCCCCGGGCTACACCTTC | - | TRBJ1-2 | TRBD1 | TRBV28
CASRYAGSSETQYF | TGTGCCAGCCGGTATGCGGGATCGTCGGAGACCCAGTACTTC | few | TRBJ2-5 | - | TRBV2
CASSLSVGGGALGEQFF | TGCGCCAGCAGCTTATCTGTTGGGGGAGGGGCCCTTGGAGAGCAGTTCTTC | - | TRBJ2-1 | TRBD2 | TRBV5-1
CASSRGQGASEQFF | TGTGCCAGCAGCAGGGGACAGGGGGCTAGTGAGCAGTTCTTC | - | TRBJ2-1 | TRBD1 | TRBV7-2
CASSLGGSGETQYF | TGTGCCAGCAGTTTGGGCGGGAGTGGGGAGACCCAGTACTTC | - | TRBJ2-5 | TRBD2 | TRBV28
CASNRGRGTLGETQYF | TGTGCCAGCAACAGGGGGAGGGGGACATTGGGGGAGACCCAGTACTTC | once | TRBJ2-5 | - | TRBV2
CASSVSSEGSGRGRTDTQYF | TGTGCCAGCAGCGTCTCTTCGGAGGGTAGCGGGAGGGGGCGCACAGATACGCAGTATTTT | - | TRBJ2-3 | TRBD2 | TRBV9
CASRETEYNEQFF | TGTGCCAGCAGGGAGACAGAGTACAATGAGCAGTTCTTC | - | TRBJ2-1 | - | TRBV7-9
CASSYSSRQETQYF | TGTGCCAGCAGTTACTCGTCCAGGCAAGAGACCCAGTACTTC | - | TRBJ2-5 | - | TRBV6-6
CASSSPDRESHGYTF | TGTGCCAGCAGCTCGCCAGACAGGGAATCCCATGGCTACACCTTC | - | TRBJ1-2 | TRBD1 | TRBV6-5
CASRIVAGAPNEQFF | TGTGCCAGCAGGATTGTAGCGGGAGCTCCCAATGAGCAGTTCTTC | - | TRBJ2-1 | TRBD2 | TRBV11-2
CASSLDRGMYEQYF | TGTGCCAGCAGTTTAGACAGGGGGATGTACGAGCAGTACTTC | - | TRBJ2-7 | TRBD1 | TRBV2
CASSVASTDTQYF | TGTGCCAGCTCGGTAGCGAGCACAGATACGCAGTATTTT | - | TRBJ2-3 | - | TRBV18
CASSESHWGGAKNIQYF | TGTGCCAGCAGTGAAAGTCACTGGGGGGGAGCCAAAAACATTCAGTACTTC | - | TRBJ2-4 | TRBD2 | TRBV2
CASSQLASWADTQYF | TGTGCCAGCAGCCAACTAGCGTCGTGGGCAGATACGCAGTATTTT | - | TRBJ2-3 | - | TRBV14
CASSGDITDTQYF | TGTGCCAGCTCAGGGGACATCACAGATACGCAGTATTTT | once | TRBJ2-3 | - | TRBV18
CASSLGLGAREKLFF | TGTGCCAGCAGCTTAGGTTTGGGGGCCAGGGAAAAACTGTTTTTT | - | TRBJ1-4 | - | TRBV7-9
CASSQGTSGYYEQYF | TGTGCCAGCAGCCAGGGGACTAGCGGATACTACGAGCAGTACTTC | - | TRBJ2-7 | TRBD2 | TRBV4-2
CSVDKTIGGYTF | TGCAGCGTTGACAAGACTATTGGTGGCTACACCTTC | once | TRBJ1-2 | - | TRBV29-1
CASSKGSSNSGNTIYF | TGTGCCAGCAGCAAAGGGAGCAGTAACTCTGGAAACACCATATATTTT | few | TRBJ1-3 | - | TRBV21-1
CASSPYDRISTDTQYF | TGTGCCAGTAGTCCTTACGACAGAATTAGCACAGATACGCAGTATTTT | once | TRBJ2-3 | - | TRBV19
CASSMTGLYEQYF | TGTGCCAGTAGTATGACAGGCCTCTACGAGCAGTACTTC | - | TRBJ2-7 | - | TRBV19
CASTKRRGPLVAGELFF | TGTGCCAGTACTAAACGAAGGGGTCCCTTGGTAGCCGGGGAGCTGTTTTTT | - | TRBJ2-2 | - | TRBV19
CASSLPLAGGEYEQYF | TGTGCCAGCAGCTTGCCTCTAGCGGGAGGGGAATACGAGCAGTACTTC | - | TRBJ2-7 | TRBD2 | TRBV5-5
CASSLWREIDEQFF | TGCGCCAGCAGCTTGTGGCGGGAGATCGATGAGCAGTTCTTC | - | TRBJ2-1 | TRBD2 | TRBV5-1
CASSPGQASYNEQFF | TGCGCCAGCAGCCCCGGACAGGCTTCCTACAATGAGCAGTTCTTC | - | TRBJ2-1 | TRBD1 | TRBV5-1
CASSPGTVIYEQYF | TGTGCCAGCAGCCCCGGGACAGTGATCTACGAGCAGTACTTC | - | TRBJ2-7 | TRBD1 | TRBV7-8
CASSLTSGYEQYF | TGTGCCAGCAGTTTAACTAGCGGGTACGAGCAGTACTTC | - | TRBJ2-7 | TRBD2 | TRBV28
CSVGWGDQPQHF | TGCAGCGTTGGTTGGGGGGATCAGCCCCAGCATTTT | - | TRBJ1-5 | - | TRBV29-1
CASSKVAGRCNEQFF | TGTGCCAGCAGCAAAGTAGCGGGAAGGTGTAATGAGCAGTTCTTC | - | TRBJ2-1 | - | TRBV21-1
CATFAELDRPSLGEQYF | TGTGCCACCTTCGCTGAACTAGACAGGCCTTCTCTTGGCGAGCAGTACTTC | - | TRBJ2-7 | - | TRBV9
CASSKDRQGQYF | TGTGCCAGCAGCAAAGACAGGCAGGGCCAGTACTTC | - | TRBJ2-4 | - | TRBV21-1
CAPAGDNSNQPQHF | TGTGCCCCGGCGGGGGACAATAGCAATCAGCCCCAGCATTTT | few | TRBJ1-5 | - | TRBV27
CASTVAGAGDEQFF | TGTGCCAGCACCGTAGCGGGAGCAGGCGATGAGCAGTTCTTC | once | TRBJ2-1 | TRBD2 | TRBV7-8
CASSFRSGTGNYEQYF | TGCGCCAGCAGCTTTCGAAGCGGGACAGGGAACTACGAGCAGTACTTC | once | TRBJ2-7 | TRBD1 | TRBV5-1
CASSFGSPTETQYF | TGTGCCAGCAGTTTTGGCAGTCCAACGGAGACCCAGTACTTC | - | TRBJ2-5 | - | TRBV27
CASKAGGATNEKLFF | TGTGCCAGCAAAGCCGGAGGGGCAACTAATGAAAAACTGTTTTTT | - | TRBJ1-4 | - | TRBV28
CASSSVRGTANTGELFF | TGTGCCAGCAGTTCTGTTCGCGGGACAGCGAACACCGGGGAGCTGTTTTTT | once | TRBJ2-2 | - | TRBV19
CASRRAGTGEYEQYF | TGTGCCAGCAGAAGGGCCGGGACAGGCGAATACGAGCAGTACTTC | - | TRBJ2-7 | TRBD1 | TRBV27
CASSFQRERAQYF | TGTGCCAGCAGCTTCCAGCGGGAGAGGGCCCAGTACTTC | - | TRBJ2-5 | TRBD2 | TRBV5-4
CASKPGHFISGELFF | TGTGCCTCAAAACCGGGACACTTCATATCCGGGGAGCTGTTTTTT | - | TRBJ2-2 | - | TRBV5-8
CASSPGAGETQYF | TGTGCCAGCAGCCCCGGGGCGGGGGAGACCCAGTACTTC | - | TRBJ2-5 | - | TRBV7-3
CASRYRGGYTF | TGTGCCAGCAGGTACAGGGGCGGCTACACCTTC | - | TRBJ1-2 | TRBD1 | TRBV2
CASSWTGPYEKLFF | TGTGCCAGCAGTTGGACAGGGCCCTATGAAAAACTGTTTTTT | - | TRBJ1-4 | TRBD1 | TRBV27
CASSPISMQGSTSGNTIYF | TGTGCCAGCTCACCAATATCGATGCAGGGATCCACTTCTGGAAACACCATATATTTT | - | TRBJ1-3 | - | TRBV18
CAWKGAGGNTEAFF | TGTGCCTGGAAAGGGGCAGGGGGGAACACTGAAGCTTTCTTT | - | TRBJ1-1 | TRBD1 | TRBV30
CATSRATGGNTEAFF | TGTGCCACCAGCAGAGCCACAGGGGGGAACACTGAAGCTTTCTTT | - | TRBJ1-1 | TRBD1 | TRBV15
CAISAQGNQPQHF | TGTGCCATCAGTGCACAGGGGAATCAGCCCCAGCATTTT | - | TRBJ1-5 | TRBD1 | TRBV10-3
CASSSPRFLTGAAAGANVLTF | TGTGCCAGCAGTTCTCCCCGTTTCTTGACAGGGGCAGCGGCCGGGGCCAACGTCCTGACTTTC | - | TRBJ2-6 | TRBD1 | TRBV27
CASSLSSGSGSDTQYF | TGTGCCAGCAGCTTAAGTAGCGGGAGTGGATCAGATACGCAGTATTTT | - | TRBJ2-3 | TRBD2 | TRBV11-2
CASSPVQGVITGELFF | TGCGCCAGCAGCCCCGTTCAGGGTGTAATCACCGGGGAGCTGTTTTTT | - | TRBJ2-2 | - | TRBV4-1
CASSVVDTGELFF | TGTGCCAGCAGCGTAGTCGACACCGGGGAGCTGTTTTTT | once | TRBJ2-2 | - | TRBV9
CASSPTRAEGRQYF | TGTGCCAGCTCACCAACGCGAGCCGAGGGAAGGCAGTACTTC | once | TRBJ2-7 | - | TRBV18
CASRGLAGQETQYF | TGCGCCAGCAGGGGACTAGCCGGTCAAGAGACCCAGTACTTC | - | TRBJ2-5 | TRBD2 | TRBV5-1
CASSIDLGGLAVYNEQFF | TGTGCCAGTAGTATAGATCTAGGAGGACTAGCGGTATACAATGAGCAGTTCTTC | - | TRBJ2-1 | TRBD2 | TRBV19
CSVVGTSGMSSYEQYF | TGCAGCGTTGTGGGGACTAGCGGAATGAGCTCCTACGAGCAGTACTTC | - | TRBJ2-7 | TRBD2 | TRBV29-1
CASSMVMAVNYGYTF | TGTGCCAGTAGTATGGTCATGGCAGTTAACTATGGCTACACCTTC | - | TRBJ1-2 | - | TRBV19
CATSRGAGPLYEQYF | TGTGCCACCAGCAGAGGAGCAGGGCCCCTCTACGAGCAGTACTTC | - | TRBJ2-7 | - | TRBV15
CASSLALVAGGVSYNEQFF | TGTGCCAGCAGCTTAGCGTTGGTAGCGGGAGGTGTGTCGTACAATGAGCAGTTCTTC | - | TRBJ2-1 | TRBD2 | TRBV7-8